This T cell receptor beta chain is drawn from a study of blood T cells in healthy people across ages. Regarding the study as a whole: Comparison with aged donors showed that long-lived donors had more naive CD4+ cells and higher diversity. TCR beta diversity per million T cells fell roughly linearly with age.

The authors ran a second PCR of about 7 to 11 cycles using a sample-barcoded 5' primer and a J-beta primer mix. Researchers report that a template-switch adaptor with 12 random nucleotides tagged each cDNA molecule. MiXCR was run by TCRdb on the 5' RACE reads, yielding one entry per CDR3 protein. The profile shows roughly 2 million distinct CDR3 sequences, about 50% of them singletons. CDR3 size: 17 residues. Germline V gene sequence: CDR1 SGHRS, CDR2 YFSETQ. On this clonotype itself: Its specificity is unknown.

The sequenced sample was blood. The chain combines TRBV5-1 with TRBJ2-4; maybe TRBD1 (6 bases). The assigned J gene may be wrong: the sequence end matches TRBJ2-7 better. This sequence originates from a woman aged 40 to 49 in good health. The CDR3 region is CASSPRQGLIGVYEQYF. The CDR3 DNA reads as TGCGCCAGCAGCCCTCGGCAGGGGCTCATCGGGGTGTACGAGCAGTACTTC.